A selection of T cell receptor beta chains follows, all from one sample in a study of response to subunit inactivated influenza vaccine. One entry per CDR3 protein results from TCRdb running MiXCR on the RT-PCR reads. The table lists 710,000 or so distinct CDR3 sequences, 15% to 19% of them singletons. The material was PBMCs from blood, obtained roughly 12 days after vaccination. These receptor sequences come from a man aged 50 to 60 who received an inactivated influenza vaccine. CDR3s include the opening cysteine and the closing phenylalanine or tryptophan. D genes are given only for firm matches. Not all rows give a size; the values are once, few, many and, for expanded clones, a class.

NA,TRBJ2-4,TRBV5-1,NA,TGCGCCAGCAGCGTGGCCGGGTTAGACGGTACCAAAAACATTCAGTACTTC,CASSVAGLDGTKNIQYF
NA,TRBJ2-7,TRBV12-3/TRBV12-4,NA,TGTGCCAGCAGTTTTAATGTCGAGGCGCGGGCTATCTTC,CASSFNVEARAIF
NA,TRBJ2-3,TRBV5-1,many,TGCGCCAGCAGCTTGGACGGGTTACCAGATACGCAGTATTTT,CASSLDGLPDTQYF
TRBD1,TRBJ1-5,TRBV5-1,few,TGCGCCAGCAGCCCGCAGGGGGACGGGCAGCCCCAGCATTTT,CASSPQGDGQPQHF
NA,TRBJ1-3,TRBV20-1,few,TGCAGTGCTCGGCAGGGGTCTGGAAACACCATATATTTT,CSARQGSGNTIYF
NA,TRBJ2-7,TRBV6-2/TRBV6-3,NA,TGTGCCAGCACTTATGACCTGGACGGCAGAACCTACGAGCAGTACTTC,CASTYDLDGRTYEQYF
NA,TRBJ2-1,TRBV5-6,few,TGTGCCAGCAGCAAGGACATGAGCTCCTACAATGAGCAGTTCTTC,CASSKDMSSYNEQFF
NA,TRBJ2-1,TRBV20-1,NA,TGCAGTGCCCTACTCCACTTGAGGGACTCCTACAATGAGCAGTTCTTC,CSALLHLRDSYNEQFF
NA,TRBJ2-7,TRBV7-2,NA,TGTGCCAGCAGACGCTCTGGGACCGAGGTCGGTGGGCAGTACTTC,CASRRSGTEVGGQYF
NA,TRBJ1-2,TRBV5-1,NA,TGCGCCAGCAGCTTGGAGCGGGCGCATCCTAACTATGGCTACACCTTC,CASSLERAHPNYGYTF
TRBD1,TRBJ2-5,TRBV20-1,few,TGCAGTGCTAGTCAGCGCAGGGGGATGAGTGGGCAAGAGACCCAGTACTTC,CSASQRRGMSGQETQYF
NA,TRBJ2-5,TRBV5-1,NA,TGCGCCAGCAGCTTGGCCGTGGGCCGAGAAGAGACCCAGTACTTC,CASSLAVGREETQYF
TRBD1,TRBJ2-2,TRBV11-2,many,TGTGCCAGCAGCCTCCTTCCGGGACAGGGTGGTGGGGAGCTGTTTTTT,CASSLLPGQGGGELFF
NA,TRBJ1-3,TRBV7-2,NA,TGTGCCAGCAGCTTAGCGGGACAACTATCTGGAAACACCATATATTTT,CASSLAGQLSGNTIYF
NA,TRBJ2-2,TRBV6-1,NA,TGTGCCAGCAGAGACACGGGACTCACCGTCACCGGGGAGCTGTTTTTT,CASRDTGLTVTGELFF
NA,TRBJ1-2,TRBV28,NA,TGTGCCAGCAGCCCACTCGCAGGGAAGACCTATGGCTACACCTTC,CASSPLAGKTYGYTF
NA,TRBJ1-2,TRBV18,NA,TGTGCCAGCTCATACGGGGCGTCCTATGGCTACACCTTC,CASSYGASYGYTF
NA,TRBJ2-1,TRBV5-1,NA,TGCGCCAGCAGCTTGGAACGAGCGGACAATGAGCAGTTCTTC,CASSLERADNEQFF
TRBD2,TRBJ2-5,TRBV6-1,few,TGTGCCAGCAGACCCTCTAGCGGGACTAGGGAGACCCAGTACTTC,CASRPSSGTRETQYF
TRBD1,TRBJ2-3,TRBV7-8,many,TGTGCCAGCAGCCTAAGACAGGGGGCAGGCGCAGATACGCAGTATTTT,CASSLRQGAGADTQYF
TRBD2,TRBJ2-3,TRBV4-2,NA,TGTGCCAGCAGCCAAGGGGGGGGGACTAGCACAGATACGCAGTATTTT,CASSQGGGTSTDTQYF
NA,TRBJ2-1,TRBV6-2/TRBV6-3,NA,TGTGCCAGCGGATGGGATCAGTTCTTC,CASGWDQFF
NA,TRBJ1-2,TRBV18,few,TGTGCCAGCTCACCAATAACTACAGCCGGTGGCTACACCTTC,CASSPITTAGGYTF
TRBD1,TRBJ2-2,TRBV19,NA,TGTGCCAGTAGTATAGAGGATATAGGGACAGTTAAATGGACCGGGGAGCTGTTTTTT,CASSIEDIGTVKWTGELFF
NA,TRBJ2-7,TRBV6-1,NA,TGTGCCAGCAGTGAAGCTTCGTTGGCCTACGAGCAGTACTTC,CASSEASLAYEQYF
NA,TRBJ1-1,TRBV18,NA,TGTGCCAGCTCACCTCTCGGGGGGGCCGACACTGAAGCTTTCTTT,CASSPLGGADTEAFF
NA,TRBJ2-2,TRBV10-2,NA,TGCGCCAGCAGACCGGGGTTGGGGTACACCGGGGAGCTGTTTTTT,CASRPGLGYTGELFF
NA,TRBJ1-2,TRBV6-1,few,TGTGCCAGCAGTCCTGAAGGGAAAGGGGTCTATGGCTACACCTTC,CASSPEGKGVYGYTF
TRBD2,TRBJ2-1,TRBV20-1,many,TGCAGTGCCGGACTAGCGGGTCTGAGCTCCTACAATGAGCAGTTCTTC,CSAGLAGLSSYNEQFF
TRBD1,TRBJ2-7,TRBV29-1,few,TGCAGCGTAGATAAACCGGGACAGGGCTACGAGCAGTACTTC,CSVDKPGQGYEQYF
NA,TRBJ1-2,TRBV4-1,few,TGCGCCAGCAGCCAAGATCCGGGGGCGGTAGGCTATGGCTACACCTTC,CASSQDPGAVGYGYTF
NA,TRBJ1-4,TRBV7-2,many,TGTGCCAGCAGCTTAGCGTACGGAGGGTTCGAAAAACTGTTTTTT,CASSLAYGGFEKLFF
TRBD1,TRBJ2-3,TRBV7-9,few,TGTGCCAGCAGCGTGAGACAGGGGACCACAGATACGCAGTATTTT,CASSVRQGTTDTQYF
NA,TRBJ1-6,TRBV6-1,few,TGTGCCAGCGACCCGGGGGGCTCAGGTTCACCCCTCCACTTT,CASDPGGSGSPLHF
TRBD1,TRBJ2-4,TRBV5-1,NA,TGCGCCAGCAGCCCTGGGACAGGGGTCGGCAAAAACATTCAGTACTTC,CASSPGTGVGKNIQYF
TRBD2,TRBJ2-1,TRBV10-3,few,TGTGCCAGCCGACTAGCGGGAGATATTGGTGAGCAGTTCTTC,CASRLAGDIGEQFF
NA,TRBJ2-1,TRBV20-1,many,TGCAGTGCTAGGGACTTGGTCCACAATGAGCAGTTCTTC,CSARDLVHNEQFF
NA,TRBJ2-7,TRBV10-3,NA,TGTGCCATCAAGGGGACCGACGACTTCGGGTACTTC,CAIKGTDDFGYF
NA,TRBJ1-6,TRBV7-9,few,TGTGCCAGCAGCGCGAAGACCGGGTCACGTAATTCACCCCTCCACTTT,CASSAKTGSRNSPLHF
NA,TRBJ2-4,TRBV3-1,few,TGTGCCAGCAGCCAAGACCCCTGGCGGGGGCATAAAAACATTCAGTACTTC,CASSQDPWRGHKNIQYF
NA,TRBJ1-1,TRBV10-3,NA,TGTGCCATCAGTGAGCGGGGGGGGGCCTACACTGAAGCTTTCTTT,CAISERGGAYTEAFF
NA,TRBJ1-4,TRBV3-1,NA,TGTGCCAGCAGTTCCTCTGGGGGGATCGGGGAAAAACTGTTTTTT,CASSSSGGIGEKLFF
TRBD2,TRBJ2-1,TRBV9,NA,TGTGCCAGCAGCGCTAGCGGGAGGAGCTCCTACAATGAGCAGTTCTTC,CASSASGRSSYNEQFF
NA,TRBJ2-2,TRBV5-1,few,TGCGCCAGCAGCGACCAGGGGGGCACCGGGGAGCTGTTTTTT,CASSDQGGTGELFF
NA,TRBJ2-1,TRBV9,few,TGTGCCAGCAGCGTAGATAATAATGAGCAGTTCTTC,CASSVDNNEQFF
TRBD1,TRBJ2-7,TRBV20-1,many,TGCAGTGCCATACCGACCGGACAGGCCTACGAGCAGTACTTC,CSAIPTGQAYEQYF
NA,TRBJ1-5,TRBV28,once,TGTGCCAGCAGTTTAGGGGGTCGGCGCAATCAGCCCCAGCATTTT,CASSLGGRRNQPQHF
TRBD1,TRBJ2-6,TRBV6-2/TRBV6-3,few,TGTGCCAGCAGTTGGGACAGGGGATTGGGAGGGGCCAACGTCCTGACTTTC,CASSWDRGLGGANVLTF
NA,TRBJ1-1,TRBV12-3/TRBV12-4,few,TGTGCCAGCACCTTCTGGGGGGACACTGAAGCTTTCTTT,CASTFWGDTEAFF
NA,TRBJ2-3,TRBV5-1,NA,TGCGCCAGCAGCTTGGTAGGCGCAAGCTGGGGCACAGATACGCAGTATTTT,CASSLVGASWGTDTQYF
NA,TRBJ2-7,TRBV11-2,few,TGTGCCAGCAGCTCAGGGAGCACAGGACTCTACGCCGGCTACGAGCAGTACTTC,CASSSGSTGLYAGYEQYF
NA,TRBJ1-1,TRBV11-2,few,TGTGCCAGCAGCTTATCGGAGGTGGGCACTGAAGCTTTCTTT,CASSLSEVGTEAFF
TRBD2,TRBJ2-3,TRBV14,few,TGTGCCAGCAGCCAAGAGGGATCAGCGGGAGGGACAGATACGCAGTATTTT,CASSQEGSAGGTDTQYF
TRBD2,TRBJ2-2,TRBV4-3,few,TGCGCCAGCAGCCAAGAACCCAGCGGGGGCTGGGGGGAGCTGTTTTTT,CASSQEPSGGWGELFF